A single sample gave rise to the 2 T cell receptor beta chains below, sequenced in a study of regulatory T cells in long-lasting Graves disease. The authors built TCR beta libraries using iRepertoire HTBI primers and Arm-PCR of CDR3 regions. TCRdb called the multiplex PCR reads again in MiXCR, with one record for every CDR3 protein. The repertoire holds under 450,000 distinct CDR3 sequences, with around 23% as singletons. As to time point: persistent/refractory GD, antithyroid drugs over 5 years with positive TRAb. PBMCs provided the RNA from which the TCR library was made. Specimen: peripheral blood mononuclear cells (PBMCs), collected when the disease was refractory, from a patient treated with antithyroid drugs. The receptors shown here come from a woman aged 40 to 50 with Graves disease.

V gene TRBV4-1 combines with J gene TRBJ1-4, with 9 bases lining up with TRBD1. The CDR3 has 16 amino acids. With 0 bases clipped from V and 6 bases from J, the junction kept 5 bases outside the gene matches. The germline V gene has CDR1 MGHRA and CDR2 YSYEKL. The CDR3 sequence: CASSQDLRDRDEKLFF. Written as DNA, the CDR3 is TGCGCCAGCAGCCAAGATCTTAGGGACAGGGATGAAAAACTGTTTTTT.

This chain uses TRBV27 with TRBJ2-7; D gene ambiguous. V lost 5 bases to trimming and J lost 3 bases, with 11 bases between them. The CDR3 covers 13 residues. The V gene's germline CDR1 is MNHEY and CDR2 SMNVEV (reference sequence). CDR3 sequence: CASSLSENYEQYF. In nucleotides, the CDR3 is TGTGCCAGCAGTCTCTCAGAGAACTACGAGCAGTACTTC.